This T cell receptor beta chain derives from a study of blood T cell repertoires in COVID-19. Germline V gene lookup returns CDR1 SEHNR and CDR2 FQNEAQ (reference sequence). The V end lost 5 bases, the J end lost 4 bases, and 5 bases lay between the germline ends. CDR3 length: 11 residues. Libraries were prepared by immunoSEQ multiplex PCR; TCRdb keeps only in-frame clonotypes and omits some of them. The sample holds around 190,000 clones, 70% to 80% seen once. This clonotype was obtained from a woman aged 40 to 50 with COVID-19, enrolled during active disease. The chain employs TRBV7-9 and TRBJ2-5, with D uncertain. Sample: peripheral blood. The CDR3 bases are TGTGCCAGCAGCCCTCTAGAGACCCAGTACTTC. It encodes CASSPLETQYF.